This TCR beta chain was found in a study of CD4+ T cells in melanoma (dated by TCRdb to between 2021 and 2023). Looking at the study overall: Neoantigen-specific CD4+ T cells in human melanoma were investigated in the study.

The full study reports these points: The report described a correlation between neoantigen-specific CD4+ T cells and the function of CD8+ T cells, macrophages and B cells. Neoantigen-specific CD4+ T cells in melanoma were reported to have a range of differentiation states.

The library relied on the immunoSEQ multiplex PCR assay. The table comes from immuneACCESS by way of TCRdb, which keeps in-frame sequences with V and J called. Part of the clones is missing from these tables; in studies checked, under half for an unresolved V gene and the rest for unknown reasons. The sample yields 9,500 to 10,000 clones; about 66% were counted once. Clones ranked in the top ten supply 15% to 20% of the sample. The germline V gene gives CDR1 as SGDLS and CDR2 as YYNGEE. There are 13 amino acids in the CDR3, from cysteine to phenylalanine inclusive. Only CDR3 DNA is held: 39 bases, read in frame from base 1. V is cut by 1 base and J by 5 bases, and the space between the germline ends is 4 bases. Patients with melanoma were used as donors. Concerning this clone: There is no known antigen for this receptor. Base qualities are not at hand, and no much larger clone is one base apart.

The clonotype was recovered from a human donor with melanoma. Sequencing was performed on cells from a culture (not recorded whether cultured in vitro). This sequence uses TRBV9 and TRBJ1-6; too little of a D gene remains to name it. The CDR3 protein: CASSVTDNSPLHF. The bases read TGTGCCAGCAGCGTAACAGATAATTCACCCCTCCACTTT.